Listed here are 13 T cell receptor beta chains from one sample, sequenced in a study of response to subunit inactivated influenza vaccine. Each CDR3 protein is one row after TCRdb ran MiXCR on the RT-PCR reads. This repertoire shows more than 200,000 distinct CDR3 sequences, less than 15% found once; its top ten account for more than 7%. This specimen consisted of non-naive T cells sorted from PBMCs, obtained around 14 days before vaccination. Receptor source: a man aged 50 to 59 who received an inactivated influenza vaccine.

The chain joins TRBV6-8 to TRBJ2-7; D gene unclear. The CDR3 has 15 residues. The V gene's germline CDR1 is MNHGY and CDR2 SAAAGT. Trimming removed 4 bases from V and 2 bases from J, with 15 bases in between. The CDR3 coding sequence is TGTGCCAGCAGTTCCCGTCCTCGTCGGGCCTACGAGCAGTACTTC. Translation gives CASSSRPRRAYEQYF.

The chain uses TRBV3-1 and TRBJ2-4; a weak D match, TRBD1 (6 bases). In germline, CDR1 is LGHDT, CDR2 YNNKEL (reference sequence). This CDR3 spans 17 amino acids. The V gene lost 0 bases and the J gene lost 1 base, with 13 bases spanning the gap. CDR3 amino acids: CASSQDFGGHAKNIQYF. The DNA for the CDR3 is TGTGCCAGCAGCCAAGATTTTGGGGGACATGCCAAAAACATTCAGTACTTC.

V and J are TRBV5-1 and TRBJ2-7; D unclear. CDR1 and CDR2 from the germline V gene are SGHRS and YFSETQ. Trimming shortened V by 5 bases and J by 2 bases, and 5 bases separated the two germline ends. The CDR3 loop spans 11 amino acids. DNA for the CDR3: TGCGCCAGCAGGGGGACCTACGAGCAGTACTTC. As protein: CASRGTYEQYF.

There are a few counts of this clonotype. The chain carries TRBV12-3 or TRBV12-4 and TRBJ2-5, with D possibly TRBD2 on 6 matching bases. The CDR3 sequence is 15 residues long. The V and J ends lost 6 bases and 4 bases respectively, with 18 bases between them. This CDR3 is CASSFSGPRPETQYF. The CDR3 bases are TGTGCCAGCAGCTTCAGCGGGCCGCGTCCAGAGACCCAGTACTTC.

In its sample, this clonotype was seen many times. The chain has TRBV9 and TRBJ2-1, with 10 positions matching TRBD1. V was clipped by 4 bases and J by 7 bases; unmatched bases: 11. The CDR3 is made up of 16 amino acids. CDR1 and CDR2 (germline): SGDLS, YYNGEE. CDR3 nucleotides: TGTGCCAGCAGCCCTCGACAGGGGGCTGGTTTAAATGAGCAGTTCTTC. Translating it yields CASSPRQGAGLNEQFF. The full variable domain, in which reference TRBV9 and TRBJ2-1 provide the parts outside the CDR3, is DSGVTQTPKHLITATGQRVTLRCSPRSGDLSVYWYQQSLDQGLQFLIQYYNGEERAKGNILERFSAQQFPDLHSELNLSSLELGDSALYFCASSPRQGAGLNEQFFGPGTRLTVL.

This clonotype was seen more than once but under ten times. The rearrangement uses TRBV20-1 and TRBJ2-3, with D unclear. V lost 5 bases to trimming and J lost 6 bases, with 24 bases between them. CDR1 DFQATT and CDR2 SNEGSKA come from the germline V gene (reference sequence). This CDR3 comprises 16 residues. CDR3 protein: CSASPGLTVFRDTQYF. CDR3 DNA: TGCAGTGCTTCGCCCGGGCTAACCGTTTTTCGGGATACGCAGTATTTT.

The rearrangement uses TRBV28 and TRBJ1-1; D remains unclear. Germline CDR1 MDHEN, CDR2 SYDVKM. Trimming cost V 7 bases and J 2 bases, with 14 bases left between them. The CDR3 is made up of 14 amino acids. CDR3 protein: CASTLRAPNTEAFF. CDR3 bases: TGTGCCAGCACTCTTAGGGCCCCTAACACTGAAGCTTTCTTT.

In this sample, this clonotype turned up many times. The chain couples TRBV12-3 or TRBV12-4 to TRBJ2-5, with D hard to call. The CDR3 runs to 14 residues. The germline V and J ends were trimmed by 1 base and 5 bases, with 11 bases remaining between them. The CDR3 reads CASSLGAVMETQYF. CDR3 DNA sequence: TGTGCCAGCAGTTTAGGAGCCGTTATGGAGACCCAGTACTTC.

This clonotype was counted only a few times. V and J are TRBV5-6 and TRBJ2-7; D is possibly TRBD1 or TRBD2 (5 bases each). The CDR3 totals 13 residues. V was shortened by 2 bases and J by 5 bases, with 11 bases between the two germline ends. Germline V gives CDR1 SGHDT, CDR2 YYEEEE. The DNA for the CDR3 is TGTGCCAGCAGCTTCTGGGGGATCGACGAGCAGTACTTC. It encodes CASSFWGIDEQYF.

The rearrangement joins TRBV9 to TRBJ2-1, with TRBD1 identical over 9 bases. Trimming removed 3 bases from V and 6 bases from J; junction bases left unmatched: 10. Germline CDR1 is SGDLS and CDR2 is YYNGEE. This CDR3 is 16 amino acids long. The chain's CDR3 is CASSAPRTGASNEQFF. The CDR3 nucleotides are TGTGCCAGCAGCGCCCCGAGGACAGGGGCGTCCAATGAGCAGTTCTTC.

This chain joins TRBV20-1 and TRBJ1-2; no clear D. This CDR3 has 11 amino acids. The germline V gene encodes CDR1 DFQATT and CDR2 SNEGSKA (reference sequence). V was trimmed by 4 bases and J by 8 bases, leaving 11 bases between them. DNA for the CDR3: TGCAGTGCTATCTCCCTGGGCGGCTACACCTTC. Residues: CSAISLGGYTF.

The CDR3 here is CASSVLGADTQYF. The CDR3 nucleotides are TGTGCCAGCAGCGTACTCGGAGCAGATACGCAGTATTTT. The gene calls are TRBV7-9 and TRBJ2-3; D call uncertain. The germline gives CDR1 SEHNR, CDR2 FQNEAQ (reference sequence). CDR3 length: 13 residues. Trimming cost V 5 bases and J 4 bases, with 10 bases left between them.

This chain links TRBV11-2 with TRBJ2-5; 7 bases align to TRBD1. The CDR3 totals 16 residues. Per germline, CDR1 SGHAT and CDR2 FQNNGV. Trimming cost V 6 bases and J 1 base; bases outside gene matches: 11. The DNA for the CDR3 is TGTGCCAGCAGTCGTCTGGGACAGCGATTCCAAGAGACCCAGTACTTC. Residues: CASSRLGQRFQETQYF.